A selection of T cell receptor beta chains follows, all from one sample in a study of human T cells and chemical hapten exposure. Each CDR3 protein gets one entry after TCRdb re-called the RACE reads with MiXCR. The top ten hold around 5.8% of the sample, which has 45,000 or so distinct CDR3 sequences, about 4.1% seen once. The sequenced sample consisted of whole blood. The receptors come from a human donor in good health. Some clones in this sample may be carry-over from other donors' samples. The CDR3 runs from the conserved cysteine through the conserved F or W. Fields, in order: J gene, V gene, clone size, CDR3 length, CDR3 protein. The listing skips clone size in some rows; elsewhere it reads once, few, many or a size class.

TRBJ1-3 TRBV6-5 few 16 CASSYSRQHSGNTIYF
TRBJ2-1 TRBV6-1 - 15 CASSETGLPYNEHFF
TRBJ1-2 TRBV29-1 many 14 CSVATGQGNYGYTF
TRBJ1-3 TRBV6-1 - 13 CASGDLSGNTIYF
TRBJ2-7 TRBV28 many 15 CASSLWSPSSYEQYF
TRBJ1-3 TRBV29-1 - 13 CSVIISIGNTIYF
TRBJ2-3 TRBV5-1 few 15 CASSPRQGGTDTQYF
TRBJ1-5 TRBV24-1 - 16 CATSDPGTDLNQPQHF
TRBJ1-2 TRBV18 few 12 CASAATNYGYTF
TRBJ2-1 TRBV19 many 13 CASTSRNYNEQFF
TRBJ2-1 TRBV29-1 - 14 CSVGLAGRSNEQFF
TRBJ1-1 TRBV29-1 many 15 CSVEGGLTMNTEAFF
TRBJ2-3 TRBV9 - 13 CASSAGTPGTQYF
TRBJ2-3 TRBV6-2/TRBV6-3 - 18 CASSTALLAGGQTDTQYF
TRBJ1-3 TRBV6-5 many 17 CASSWTGRGYSGNTIYF
TRBJ1-2 TRBV4-1 many 14 CASRLTGGADGYTF
TRBJ2-2 TRBV7-6 many 16 CASSFPAGAIAGELFF